This TCR beta chain appears in the sequencing data of a study of patients and donors after allogeneic stem cell transplantation. V was shortened by 4 bases and J by 1 base, with 8 bases between the two germline ends. Germline values: CDR1 MNHEY, CDR2 SVGEGT. The CDR3 has 14 amino acids. TCRdb re-called the RT-PCR reads through MiXCR, storing one row per CDR3 protein. The sample has 190,000 or so distinct CDR3 sequences, 35% to 45% seen once. The clonotype originates from a human donor who was either an allogeneic HSCT recipient or a stem cell or donor lymphocyte infusion donor (not recorded which). It is not recorded whose cells these are; they may come from a transplant donor. The sequenced sample consisted of blood, either unsorted or a sorted T cell fraction (not recorded which). The chain joins TRBV6-2 or TRBV6-3 to TRBJ1-5; D uncertain. The CDR3 is CASSWIQSNQPQHF. The CDR3 nucleotides read TGTGCCAGCAGTTGGATACAGAGCAATCAGCCCCAGCATTTT.